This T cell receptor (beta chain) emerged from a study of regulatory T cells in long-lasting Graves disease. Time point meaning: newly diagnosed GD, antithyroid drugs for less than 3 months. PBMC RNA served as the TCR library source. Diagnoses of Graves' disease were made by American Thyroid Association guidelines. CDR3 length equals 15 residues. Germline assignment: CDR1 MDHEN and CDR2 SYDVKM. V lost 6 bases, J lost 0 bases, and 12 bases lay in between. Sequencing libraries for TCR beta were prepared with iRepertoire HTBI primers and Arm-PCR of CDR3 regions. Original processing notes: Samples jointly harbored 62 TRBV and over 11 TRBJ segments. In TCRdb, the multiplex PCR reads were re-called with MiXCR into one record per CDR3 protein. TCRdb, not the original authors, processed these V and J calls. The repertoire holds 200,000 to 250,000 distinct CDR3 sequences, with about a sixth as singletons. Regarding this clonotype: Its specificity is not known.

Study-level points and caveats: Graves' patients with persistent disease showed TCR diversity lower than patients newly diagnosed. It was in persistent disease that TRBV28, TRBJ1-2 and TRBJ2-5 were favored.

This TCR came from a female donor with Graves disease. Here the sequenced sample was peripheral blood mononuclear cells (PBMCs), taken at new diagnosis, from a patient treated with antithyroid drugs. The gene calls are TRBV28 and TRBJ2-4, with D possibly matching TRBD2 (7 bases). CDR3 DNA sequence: TGTGCCAGCAGAGGGGGGGATCTAGCCAAAAACATTCAGTACTTC. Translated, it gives CASRGGDLAKNIQYF. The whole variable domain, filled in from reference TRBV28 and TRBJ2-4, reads DVKVTQSSRYLVKRTGEKVFLECVQDMDHENMFWYRQDPGLGLRLIYFSYDVKMKEKGDIPEGYSVSREKKERFSLILESASTNQTSMYLCASRGGDLAKNIQYFGAGTRLSVL.